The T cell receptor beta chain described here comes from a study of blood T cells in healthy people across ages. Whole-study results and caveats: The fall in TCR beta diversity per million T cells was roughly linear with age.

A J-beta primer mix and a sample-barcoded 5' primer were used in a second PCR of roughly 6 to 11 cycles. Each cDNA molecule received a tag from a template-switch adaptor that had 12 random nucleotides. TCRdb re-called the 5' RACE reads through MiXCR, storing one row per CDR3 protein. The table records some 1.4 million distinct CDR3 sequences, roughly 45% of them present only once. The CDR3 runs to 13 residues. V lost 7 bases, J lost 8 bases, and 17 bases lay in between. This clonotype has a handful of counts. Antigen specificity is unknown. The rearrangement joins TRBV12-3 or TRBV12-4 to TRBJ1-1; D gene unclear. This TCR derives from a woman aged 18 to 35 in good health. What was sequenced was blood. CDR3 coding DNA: TGTGCCAGCACTCAATATGCGGTACAGGAAGCTTTCTTT. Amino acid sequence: CASTQYAVQEAFF.